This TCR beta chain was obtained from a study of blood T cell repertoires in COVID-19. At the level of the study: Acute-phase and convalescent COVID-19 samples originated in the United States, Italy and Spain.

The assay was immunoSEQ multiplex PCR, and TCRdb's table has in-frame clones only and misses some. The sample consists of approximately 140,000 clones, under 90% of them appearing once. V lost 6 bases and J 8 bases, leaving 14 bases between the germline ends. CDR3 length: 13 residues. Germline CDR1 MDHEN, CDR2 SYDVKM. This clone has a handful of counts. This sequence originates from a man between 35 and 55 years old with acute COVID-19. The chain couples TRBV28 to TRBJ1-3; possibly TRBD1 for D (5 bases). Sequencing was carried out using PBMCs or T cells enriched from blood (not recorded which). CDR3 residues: CASSRKRGHTIYF. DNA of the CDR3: TGTGCCAGCAGCCGCAAAAGGGGCCACACCATATATTTT.